This T cell receptor (beta chain) comes out of a study of cytomegalovirus exposure and HLA in healthy donors. The PCR ran on 60 Vbeta and 13 Jbeta primers. The data were produced by immunoSEQ multiplex PCR, yet TCRdb's version contains in-frame clones alone and is incomplete. The data contain under 200,000 clones, 68% of them seen just once; the ten biggest clones take up less than 3%. Looked up from germline, CDR1 is LGHNA and CDR2 is YSLEER. There are 14 residues in the CDR3. V lost 4 bases to trimming and J lost 7 bases, with 16 bases between them. Study-wide results and limits: Later, an analysis found that common viral pathogens appeared to be linked with several of the most significant clusters. In a later analysis, HLA-associated TCR beta chains were more clonally expanded than equally common others.

A word on this clone: Its antigen is still unknown.

Sample: PBMCs. V and J are TRBV4-3 and TRBJ1-1, with a weak D call TRBD1 (6 bases). The TCR originated in a woman aged 40 to 50 in good health and CMV-seropositive. Written as DNA, the CDR3 is TGCGCCAGCAGCCGCGCCACAGGGAGTGATGAAGCTTTCTTT. It encodes CASSRATGSDEAFF.